The clone carrying this TCR beta chain was picked up many times. Antigen: not known. Time point specified: persistent/refractory GD, antithyroid drugs over 5 years with positive TRAb. The TCR library was prepared using RNA isolated from PBMCs. The length of the CDR3 is 14 residues. Trimming shortened V by 8 bases and J by 3 bases, and 14 bases separated the two germline ends. This sample was included in a study of regulatory T cells in long-lasting Graves disease. Study outcomes and limitations: Lower TCR diversity was seen in persistent Graves' patients than in newly diagnosed ones.

CDR3-region Arm-PCR and iRepertoire HTBI primers produced the TCR beta libraries. TCRdb re-derived calls from the multiplex PCR reads in MiXCR, one entry per CDR3 protein. This table has more than 300,000 distinct CDR3 sequences, around 20% appearing once. The sequence came from a female donor with Graves disease. The chain combines TRBV12-3 or TRBV12-4 with TRBJ1-5, with D unclear. Sequencing was performed on peripheral blood mononuclear cells (PBMCs), taken when the disease was refractory, from a patient treated with antithyroid drugs. CDR3 sequence: CASRTSGFNQPQHF. The CDR3 DNA reads TGTGCCAGCCGGACCTCAGGATTCAATCAGCCCCAGCATTTT.